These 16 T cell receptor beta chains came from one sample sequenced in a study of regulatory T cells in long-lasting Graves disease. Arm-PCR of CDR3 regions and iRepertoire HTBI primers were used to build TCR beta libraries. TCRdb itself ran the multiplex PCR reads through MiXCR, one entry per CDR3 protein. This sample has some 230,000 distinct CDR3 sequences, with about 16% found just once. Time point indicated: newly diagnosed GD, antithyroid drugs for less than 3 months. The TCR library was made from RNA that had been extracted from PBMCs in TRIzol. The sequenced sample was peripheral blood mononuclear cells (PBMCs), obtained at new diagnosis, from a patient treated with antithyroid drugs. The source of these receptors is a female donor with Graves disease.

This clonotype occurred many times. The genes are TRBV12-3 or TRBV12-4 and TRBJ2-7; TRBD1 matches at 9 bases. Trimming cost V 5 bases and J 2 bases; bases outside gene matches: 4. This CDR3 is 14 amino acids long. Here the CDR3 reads CASSVGQGTYEQYF. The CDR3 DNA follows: TGTGCCAGCAGTGTGGGACAGGGAACCTACGAGCAGTACTTC.

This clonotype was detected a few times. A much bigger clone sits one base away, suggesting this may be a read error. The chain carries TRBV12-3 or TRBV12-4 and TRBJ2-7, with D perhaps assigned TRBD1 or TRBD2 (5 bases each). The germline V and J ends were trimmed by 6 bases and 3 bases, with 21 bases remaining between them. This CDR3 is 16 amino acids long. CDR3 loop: CASRLRTGAGFYEQYF. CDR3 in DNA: TGTGCCAGCAGATTGAGGACCGGGGCAGGGTTCTACGAGCAGTACTTC.

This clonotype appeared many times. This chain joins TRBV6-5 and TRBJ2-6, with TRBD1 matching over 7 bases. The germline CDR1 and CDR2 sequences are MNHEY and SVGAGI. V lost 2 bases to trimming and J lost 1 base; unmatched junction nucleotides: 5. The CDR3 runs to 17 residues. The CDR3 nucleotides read TGTGCCAGCAGTTACCCGGGACAGCTGTCTGGGGCCAACGTCCTGACTTTC. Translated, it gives CASSYPGQLSGANVLTF.

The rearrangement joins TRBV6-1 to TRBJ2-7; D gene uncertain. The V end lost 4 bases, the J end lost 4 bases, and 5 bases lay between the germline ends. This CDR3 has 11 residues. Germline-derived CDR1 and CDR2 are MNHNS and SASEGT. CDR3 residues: CASSAVYEQYF. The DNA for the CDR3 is TGTGCCAGCAGTGCCGTTTACGAGCAGTACTTC.

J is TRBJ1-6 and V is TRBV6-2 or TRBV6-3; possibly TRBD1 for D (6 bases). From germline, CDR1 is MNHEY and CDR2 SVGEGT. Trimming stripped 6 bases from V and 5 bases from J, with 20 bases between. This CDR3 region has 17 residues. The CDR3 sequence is CASSLRGHNPDNSPLHF. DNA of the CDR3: TGTGCCAGCAGCCTACGGGGACACAACCCCGATAATTCACCCCTCCACTTT.

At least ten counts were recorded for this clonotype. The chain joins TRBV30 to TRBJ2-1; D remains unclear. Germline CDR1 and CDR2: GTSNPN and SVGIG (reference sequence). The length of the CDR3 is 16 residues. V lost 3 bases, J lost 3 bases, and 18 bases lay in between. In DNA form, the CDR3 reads TGTGCCTGGAGAGAAAAAGCCTCGATTTTCTACAATGAGCAGTTCTTC. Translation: CAWREKASIFYNEQFF.

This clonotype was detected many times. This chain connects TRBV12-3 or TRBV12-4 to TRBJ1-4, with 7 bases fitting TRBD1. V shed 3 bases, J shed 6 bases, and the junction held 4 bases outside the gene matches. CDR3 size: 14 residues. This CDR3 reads CASSFWTGYEKLFF. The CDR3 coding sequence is TGTGCCAGCAGTTTTTGGACAGGCTATGAAAAACTGTTTTTT.

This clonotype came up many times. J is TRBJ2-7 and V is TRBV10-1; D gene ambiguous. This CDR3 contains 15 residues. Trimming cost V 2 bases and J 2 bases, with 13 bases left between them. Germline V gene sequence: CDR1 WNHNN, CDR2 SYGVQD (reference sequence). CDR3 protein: CASSEKGKETYEQYF. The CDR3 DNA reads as TGCGCCAGCAGTGAGAAGGGAAAGGAGACCTACGAGCAGTACTTC.

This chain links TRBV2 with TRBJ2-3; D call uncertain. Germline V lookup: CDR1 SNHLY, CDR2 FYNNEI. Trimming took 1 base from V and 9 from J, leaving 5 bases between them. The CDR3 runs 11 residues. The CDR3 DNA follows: TGTGCCAGCAGTGAAGAGGGCACGCAGTATTTT. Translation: CASSEEGTQYF.

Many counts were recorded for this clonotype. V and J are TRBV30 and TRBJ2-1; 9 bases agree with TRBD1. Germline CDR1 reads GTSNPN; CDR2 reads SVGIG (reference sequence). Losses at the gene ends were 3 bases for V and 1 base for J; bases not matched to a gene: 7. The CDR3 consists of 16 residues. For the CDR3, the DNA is TGTGCCTGGAGGGGAACAGGGGGCTTTTCCTACAATGAGCAGTTCTTC. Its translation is CAWRGTGGFSYNEQFF.

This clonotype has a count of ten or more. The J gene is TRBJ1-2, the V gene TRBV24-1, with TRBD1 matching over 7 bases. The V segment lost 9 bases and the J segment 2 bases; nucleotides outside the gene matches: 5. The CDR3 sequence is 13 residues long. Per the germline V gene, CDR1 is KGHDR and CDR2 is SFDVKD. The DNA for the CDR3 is TGTGCCACCCAACGGACAGGCAACTATGGCTACACCTTC. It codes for CATQRTGNYGYTF.

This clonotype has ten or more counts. CDR3 region: CASSAGLAGGETQYF. The CDR3 DNA reads as TGTGCCTCATCCGCGGGACTAGCGGGAGGGGAGACCCAGTACTTC. The chain recombines TRBV30 with TRBJ2-5, with 16 bases fitting TRBD2. This CDR3 is 15 amino acids long. V was clipped by 7 bases and J by 5 bases; unmatched bases: 7. Germline CDR1 is GTSNPN and CDR2 is SVGIG (reference sequence).

The CDR3 sequence: CSATGTSGYQETQYF. In DNA, the CDR3 is TGCAGTGCTACCGGGACTAGCGGATACCAAGAGACCCAGTACTTC. V usage is TRBV20-1 and J usage is TRBJ2-5; 11 bases align to TRBD2. This CDR3 has 15 amino acids. CDR1 DFQATT and CDR2 SNEGSKA come from the germline V gene (reference sequence). V trimming: 4 bases; J trimming: 0 bases; junction bases outside the gene matches: 4.

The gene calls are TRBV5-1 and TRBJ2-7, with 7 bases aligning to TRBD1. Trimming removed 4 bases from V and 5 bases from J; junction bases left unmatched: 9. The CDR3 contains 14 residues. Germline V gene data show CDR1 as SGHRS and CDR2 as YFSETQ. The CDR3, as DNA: TGCGCCAGCAGCCCGGGTGACAGGGTCCACGAGCAGTACTTC. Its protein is CASSPGDRVHEQYF.

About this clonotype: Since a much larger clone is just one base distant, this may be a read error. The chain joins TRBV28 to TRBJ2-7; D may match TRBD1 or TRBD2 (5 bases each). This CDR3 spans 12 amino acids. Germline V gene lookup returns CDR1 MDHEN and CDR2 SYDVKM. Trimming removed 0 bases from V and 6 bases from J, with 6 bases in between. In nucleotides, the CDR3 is TGTGCCAGCAGTTTATGGGGGACCGAGCAGTACTTC. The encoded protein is CASSLWGTEQYF.

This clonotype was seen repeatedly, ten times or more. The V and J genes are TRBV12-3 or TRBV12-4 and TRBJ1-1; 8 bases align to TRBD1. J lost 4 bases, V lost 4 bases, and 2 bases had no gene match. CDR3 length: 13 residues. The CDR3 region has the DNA TGTGCCAGCAGTTACAGGGGGGGCACTGAAGCTTTCTTT. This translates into CASSYRGGTEAFF.